This entry describes one T cell receptor beta chain. Living in 24 US areas, the participants were between roughly 18 and 89 years of age. Clinical history reported by participants formed the basis on which cohorts were assigned. In the original analysis: Counts of nucleated cells, estimated from reference gene primer amplification, were obtained. Repertoires were generated with immunoSEQ multiplex PCR, while TCRdb's copy carries only in-frame clones and drops some. V and J calls and clone size are given by that table; D and trimming were obtained from the DNA. The sample comprises roughly 400,000 clones, 85% to 90% of which are singletons, and 1.5% to 2% rests with the top ten. These data come from a study of blood T cell repertoires in COVID-19. Study details: Both acute and convalescent COVID-19 samples were obtained from the United States, Italy and Spain.

Germline lookup yields CDR1 MNHEY and CDR2 SMNVEV (reference sequence). With 6 bases clipped from V and 5 bases from J, the junction kept 6 bases outside the gene matches. The CDR3 is 15 residues long. This clonotype originated in a woman younger than 45 who had recovered from COVID-19. The sequencing sample was made of PBMCs or T cells enriched from blood (not recorded which). The chain carries TRBV27 and TRBJ2-3; 12 nucleotides match TRBD1. The CDR3, as DNA: TGTGCCAGCAGCGCCGGGACAGGGGGCATAGATACGCAGTATTTT. It encodes CASSAGTGGIDTQYF.